The clone carrying this TCR beta chain was seen more than once but under ten times. Its antigen remains unknown. The data belong to a study of identical twins' blood T cells. Broader study findings: Twin similarity might stem from environmental factors, not only genetics.

TCRdb reprocessed the 5' RACE reads via MiXCR and lists one record per CDR3 protein. The table lists 350,000 to 400,000 distinct CDR3 sequences, approximately 30% of them singletons. This clonotype was sampled from a woman between 18 and 55 years old in good health. Sequenced input: PBMCs.

Written as DNA, the CDR3 is TGTGCCAGCAGCCCACCTGTATTCCCAGATACGCAGTATTTT. It specifies CASSPPVFPDTQYF. The V call is TRBV13, the J call TRBJ2-3; D unclear. CDR1 is PRHDT, CDR2 FYEKMQ, per germline (reference sequence). V lost 5 bases and J 4 bases, leaving 13 bases between the germline ends. The CDR3 sequence is 14 residues long.